This entry lists 32 T cell receptor beta chains sequenced from one sample in a study of shared clonotypes between healthy human individuals. Assay used: immunoSEQ multiplex PCR; TCRdb lists only in-frame clones, some missing. The top ten hold around 12% of the sample, which has more than 400,000 clones, about 72% seen once. The specimen was PBMCs. The source is a woman aged 40 to 49 in good health. Some clones in this sample may be carry-over from other donors' samples.

The rearrangement links TRBV6-4 to TRBJ2-3; 10 positions match TRBD1. Germline V CDR1 and CDR2: MRHNA, SNTAGT. The ends lost 3 bases at V and 8 bases at J; junction bases unmatched: 11. The CDR3 covers 16 residues. CDR3 residues: CASSERQGAAAGTQYF. The CDR3 bases are TGTGCCAGCAGTGAAAGACAGGGGGCCGCCGCCGGTACGCAGTATTTT.

The rearrangement links TRBV15 to TRBJ2-7; D may be TRBD2 (5 bases). The germline gives CDR1 LNHNV, CDR2 YYDKDF (reference sequence). The CDR3 extends over 13 amino acids. The V and J ends lost 0 bases and 6 bases respectively, with 9 bases between them. CDR3 DNA sequence: TGTGCCACCAGCAGAGATGGACTCCCCGAGCAGTACTTC. This codes for CATSRDGLPEQYF. The entire variable domain, with the rest obtained from reference TRBV15 and TRBJ2-7, is as follows: DAMVIQNPRYQVTQFGKPVTLSCSQTLNHNVMYWYQQKSSQAPKLLFHYYDKDFNNEADTPDNFQSRRPNTSFCFLDIRSPGLGDTAMYLCATSRDGLPEQYFGPGTRLTVT.

The chain links TRBV2 to TRBJ2-7; 16 bases are shared with TRBD2. Germline CDR1 and CDR2: SNHLY and FYNNEI. This CDR3 region has 18 residues. V dropped 7 bases and J dropped 3; count of bases not matched to a gene: 12. This CDR3 is CASTHPGTSGRGSYEQYF. CDR3 nucleotides: TGTGCCAGCACCCATCCCGGGACTAGCGGGAGGGGGAGCTACGAGCAGTACTTC.

CDR3 nucleotide sequence: TGTGCCATCAGTGACCCCCGTTCGGGGGGTGCCCCTGAAAAACTGTTTTTT. Translating gives CAISDPRSGGAPEKLFF. The chain couples TRBV10-3 to TRBJ1-4; D may be TRBD1 (5 bases). Germline V gene sequence: CDR1 ENHRY, CDR2 SYGVKD. The V end lost 3 bases, the J end lost 7 bases, and 21 bases lay between the germline ends. This CDR3 has 17 amino acids.

The V and J genes are TRBV9 and TRBJ2-1; 8 nucleotides match TRBD2. CDR1 and CDR2 from the germline V gene are SGDLS and YYNGEE. The CDR3 runs 15 residues. V shed 4 bases, J shed 4 bases, and the junction held 7 bases outside the gene matches. CDR3 sequence: CASSPRTSPYNEQFF. As DNA, the CDR3 is TGTGCCAGCAGCCCCCGGACTAGCCCGTACAATGAGCAGTTCTTC.

The rearrangement uses TRBV9 and TRBJ2-1; possible D gene TRBD2, 5 bases. This CDR3 has 16 amino acids. Germline V gives CDR1 SGDLS, CDR2 YYNGEE. V dropped 0 bases and J dropped 3 bases, with 13 bases sitting between them. The CDR3 DNA reads as TGTGCCAGCAGCGTAGCTCTCAGCGGCAACTACAATGAGCAGTTCTTC. It codes for CASSVALSGNYNEQFF.

The chain is built from TRBV7-2 and TRBJ2-3, with D unclear. Germline V gene sequence: CDR1 SGHTA, CDR2 FQGNSA. V shed 5 bases and J shed 5 bases, with 8 bases lying between them. This CDR3 has 12 residues. The CDR3: CASSPSGDTQYF. CDR3 DNA sequence: TGTGCCAGCAGCCCTTCGGGAGATACGCAGTATTTT. Filled out from reference TRBV7-2 and TRBJ2-3, the complete variable domain reads GAGVSQSPSNKVTEKGKDVELRCDPISGHTALYWYRQSLGQGLEFLIYFQGNSAPDKSGLPSDRFSAERTGGSVSTLTIQRTQQEDSAVYLCASSPSGDTQYFGPGTRLTVL.

This clone has at least ten counts. The chain links TRBV5-1 to TRBJ1-2; D unresolved. Germline values: CDR1 SGHRS, CDR2 YFSETQ. This CDR3 is 14 amino acids long. The germline V and J ends were trimmed by 0 bases and 6 bases, with 12 bases remaining between them. CDR3 nucleotide sequence: TGCGCCAGCAGCTTGGGGACCTCACATGATGGCTACACCTTC. Translated, it gives CASSLGTSHDGYTF.

This clone was detected only once. The chain is built from TRBV2 and TRBJ1-2, with a tentative D call TRBD1 (6 bases). CDR1 is SNHLY, CDR2 FYNNEI, per germline. This CDR3 is built from 13 residues. Trimming removed 6 bases from V and 4 bases from J, with 12 bases in between. The CDR3 here is CASSSQGPYGYTF. The CDR3 DNA is TGTGCCAGCAGCTCACAGGGCCCCTATGGCTACACCTTC.

The chain links TRBV4-1 to TRBJ2-3; D not resolved. CDR3 length: 15 amino acids. V was clipped by 3 bases and J by 2 bases, with 12 bases between them. Germline V gene data show CDR1 as MGHRA and CDR2 as YSYEKL. CDR3 protein: CASSQFFKPTDTQYF. In nucleotides, the CDR3 is TGCGCCAGCAGCCAGTTCTTTAAACCCACAGATACGCAGTATTTT.

This chain joins TRBV5-1 and TRBJ2-7, with TRBD1 matching 7 bases. V lost 1 base and J lost 4; bases outside the gene matches: 14. Germline CDR1 SGHRS, CDR2 YFSETQ. This CDR3 is 17 amino acids long. CDR3 DNA: TGCGCCAGCAGCTTGTTTGGGCTGACAGGGTTTTTGTACGAGCAGTACTTC. Protein: CASSLFGLTGFLYEQYF.

The chain recombines TRBV30 with TRBJ2-5, with TRBD1 identical over 7 bases. After removal of 6 bases from V and 6 bases from J, the junction contained 10 bases not matched to a gene. Per the germline V gene, CDR1 is GTSNPN and CDR2 is SVGIG (reference sequence). This CDR3 is built from 13 residues. CDR3 in amino acids: CACNRGRWQTQYF. The CDR3 region has the DNA TGTGCCTGTAACAGGGGACGCTGGCAGACCCAGTACTTC.

The chain employs TRBV29-1 and TRBJ1-5; D is possibly TRBD1 (5 bases). In germline, CDR1 is SQVTM, CDR2 ANQGSEA. V gave up 6 bases and J gave up 0 bases, with 12 bases separating them. There are 14 residues in the CDR3. This CDR3 is CSVATAFSNQPQHF. The CDR3 bases are TGCAGCGTCGCGACAGCGTTTAGCAATCAGCCCCAGCATTTT.

This chain links TRBV7-6 with TRBJ2-7; TRBD2 agrees at 14 bases. This CDR3 comprises 17 residues. The V gene end was trimmed by 1 base and the J gene end by 4 bases; junction bases not matched to a gene: 6. Germline-derived CDR1 and CDR2 are SGHVS and FNYEAQ. The CDR3 region is CASSLGWGTSGSYEQYF. The CDR3 DNA reads as TGTGCCAGCAGCTTAGGCTGGGGGACTAGCGGGAGTTACGAGCAGTACTTC.

This chain links TRBV13 with TRBJ2-1; D perhaps matches TRBD2 (6 bases). V dropped 0 bases and J dropped 0 bases, with 12 bases sitting between them. CDR1 is PRHDT, CDR2 FYEKMQ, per germline (reference sequence). CDR3 length equals 17 residues. CDR3 residues: CASSLGRGGNSYNEQFF. The DNA for the CDR3 is TGTGCCAGCAGCTTAGGCCGTGGGGGGAACTCCTACAATGAGCAGTTCTTC.

V and J are TRBV5-4 and TRBJ2-1; tentative D call: TRBD1 (5 bases). The V gene lost 4 bases and the J gene lost 5 bases, with 16 bases spanning the gap. The CDR3 has 15 amino acids. Germline V gene sequence: CDR1 SGHNT, CDR2 YYREEE (reference sequence). CDR3 nucleotide sequence: TGTGCCAGCAGCAAATTGACAGACCCGAACAATGAGCAGTTCTTC. Amino acids: CASSKLTDPNNEQFF. The full variable domain, completed using reference TRBV5-4 and TRBJ2-1, is ETGVTQSPTHLIKTRGQQVTLRCSSQSGHNTVSWYQQALGQGPQFIFQYYREEENGRGNFPPRFSGLQFPNYSSELNVNALELDDSALYLCASSKLTDPNNEQFFGPGTRLTVL.

The chain recombines TRBV2 with TRBJ2-7; unclear D gene. The CDR3 consists of 14 residues. Germline CDR1 reads SNHLY; CDR2 reads FYNNEI. V lost 6 bases and J 0 bases, leaving 12 bases between the germline ends. The CDR3 bases are TGTGCCAGCAGCAGCCCGAAGTACTCCTACGAGCAGTACTTC. It codes for CASSSPKYSYEQYF. The full variable domain, rest sourced from reference TRBV2 and TRBJ2-7, is EPEVTQTPSHQVTQMGQEVILRCVPISNHLYFYWYRQILGQKVEFLVSFYNNEISEKSEIFDDQFSVERPDGSNFTLKIRSTKLEDSAMYFCASSSPKYSYEQYFGPGTRLTVT.

The V and J genes are TRBV29-1 and TRBJ2-3; TRBD2 is a possible D gene (6 bases). Per germline, CDR1 SQVTM and CDR2 ANQGSEA. The CDR3 totals 15 residues. V lost 5 bases and J lost 4, with 19 bases in between. CDR3 sequence (DNA): TGCAGCGTTAGAAAAGGAGGGAATTTCGCAGATACGCAGTATTTT. Amino acid sequence: CSVRKGGNFADTQYF.

To note about this clone: At one of its ends the junction is not consistent with the germline gene, which may arise from a read error. The chain uses TRBV5-4 and TRBJ1-1, with D unclear. The CDR3 is 15 amino acids. In germline, CDR1 is SGHNT, CDR2 YYREEE (reference sequence). The CDR3 DNA is TGTGCCAGCAGCTTGGAGCCGCGTTCCGACACCGAAGCTCTCTTT. Translation gives CASSLEPRSDTEALF.

Remarks on this clone: A much bigger clone sits one base away, suggesting this may be a read error. V is TRBV28 and J is TRBJ2-7; possibly TRBD1 or TRBD2 for D (6 bases each). Germline V gene sequence: CDR1 MDHEN, CDR2 SYDVKM. The CDR3 contains 12 residues. Trimming removed 4 bases from V and 4 bases from J, with 8 bases in between. The CDR3 loop reads CASSWGAYEQYF. In nucleotides, the CDR3 is TGTGCCAGCAGTTGGGGGGCTTACGAGCAGTACTTC.

The chain uses TRBV7-9 and TRBJ2-1; weak D call: TRBD2 (6 bases). Per germline, CDR1 SEHNR and CDR2 FQNEAQ (reference sequence). Between the trimmed V and J ends, which lost 2 bases and 0 bases, there was a span of 17 bases. The length of the CDR3 is 18 residues. CDR3 protein: CASSLWAGGRSSYNEQFF. The CDR3 nucleotides read TGTGCCAGCAGCTTATGGGCCGGAGGGAGGAGCTCCTACAATGAGCAGTTCTTC.

The chain has TRBV9 and TRBJ2-2, with D possibly TRBD1 on 5 matching bases. Trimming cost V 3 bases and J 5 bases, with 11 bases left between them. The CDR3 sequence is 14 residues long. Germline assignment: CDR1 SGDLS and CDR2 YYNGEE. The CDR3 loop reads CASSGNGQTGELFF. In nucleotides, the CDR3 is TGTGCCAGCAGCGGGAATGGACAAACCGGGGAGCTGTTTTTT.

The chain joins TRBV9 to TRBJ2-5; no firm D call. Trimming took off 0 bases at V and 5 bases at J, with 17 bases between the two ends. The CDR3 contains 16 residues. Germline CDR1 SGDLS, CDR2 YYNGEE. CDR3 in amino acids: CASSVGRVKVGETQYF. For the CDR3, the DNA is TGTGCCAGCAGCGTAGGACGGGTCAAAGTAGGGGAGACCCAGTACTTC. Together with reference TRBV9 and TRBJ2-5, the CDR3 gives the full variable domain: DSGVTQTPKHLITATGQRVTLRCSPRSGDLSVYWYQQSLDQGLQFLIQYYNGEERAKGNILERFSAQQFPDLHSELNLSSLELGDSALYFCASSVGRVKVGETQYFGPGTRLLVL.

This clone came up once. The V gene is TRBV6-5, the J gene TRBJ2-7; 8 bases fit TRBD1. After removal of 4 bases from V and 1 base from J, the junction contained 3 bases not matched to a gene. Germline V gene sequence: CDR1 MNHEY, CDR2 SVGAGI. This CDR3 has 14 residues. The CDR3 spells CASSWRTGSYEQYF. DNA of the CDR3: TGTGCCAGCAGTTGGCGGACAGGGTCCTACGAGCAGTACTTC.

This clone was recorded a few times. V is TRBV19 and J is TRBJ1-5; D is ambiguous. V was shortened by 6 bases and J by 5 bases, with 8 bases between the two germline ends. Germline values: CDR1 LNHDA, CDR2 SQIVND (reference sequence). This CDR3 spans 12 amino acids. The chain's CDR3 is CASRTRDQPQHF. The CDR3 region has the DNA TGTGCCAGTAGGACACGCGATCAGCCCCAGCATTTT.

This clone was detected a few times. V and J are TRBV5-6 and TRBJ2-7, with D unclear. Trimming stripped 4 bases from V and 5 bases from J, with 13 bases between. This CDR3 has 13 residues. CDR1 is SGHDT and CDR2 is YYEEEE in the germline V gene. The CDR3 loop is CASSLSSIHEQYF. DNA for the CDR3: TGTGCCAGCAGCCTCTCCTCCATCCACGAGCAGTACTTC.

This clone occurred once. The V gene is TRBV18, the J gene TRBJ1-2, with 8 bases that match TRBD1. V shed 5 bases and J 6 bases; nucleotides not matched to a gene: 11. CDR1 and CDR2 from the germline V gene are KGHSH and LQKENI. The CDR3 extends over 15 amino acids. The CDR3 loop reads CASSTSGGGGDGYTF. The CDR3 DNA follows: TGTGCCAGCTCAACCTCAGGGGGCGGAGGGGATGGCTACACCTTC.

This clone occurred many times. A clone one base away is much larger, so this may be a read error. The chain joins TRBV2 to TRBJ1-2; possibly TRBD1 for D (6 bases). Germline-derived CDR1 and CDR2 are SNHLY and FYNNEI. Between the trimmed V and J ends, which lost 6 bases and 8 bases, there was a span of 16 bases. The CDR3 has 13 amino acids. In DNA form, the CDR3 reads TGTGCCAGCAGACCTCATACAGGGCAAGGCTACACCTTC. Its translation: CASRPHTGQGYTF.

This sequence joins TRBV30 and TRBJ1-4; the D is unclear. This CDR3 is 12 amino acids long. Per germline, CDR1 GTSNPN and CDR2 SVGIG (reference sequence). V shed 3 bases and J shed 7 bases, with 9 bases lying between them. The CDR3 DNA follows: TGTGCCTGGAGGGCGATGGCTGAAAAACTGTTTTTT. Amino acids: CAWRAMAEKLFF.

The gene calls are TRBV19 and TRBJ2-2; the D is unclear. This CDR3 is 11 amino acids long. CDR1 LNHDA and CDR2 SQIVND come from the germline V gene (reference sequence). Trimming left V 7 bases short and J 3 bases short, with 3 bases between. In DNA, the CDR3 is TGTGCCAGTAAGGACACCGGGGAGCTGTTTTTT. It codes for CASKDTGELFF.

The sample holds one count of this clone. The V call is TRBV27, the J call TRBJ1-5; D is ambiguous. Deletions cut 6 bases from V and 2 bases from J, with 11 bases between. Germline V gene data show CDR1 as MNHEY and CDR2 as SMNVEV (reference sequence). The CDR3 covers 14 residues. CDR3 in amino acids: CASRKLPGNQPQHF. DNA of the CDR3: TGTGCCAGCAGGAAACTACCGGGCAATCAGCCCCAGCATTTT.

The rearrangement joins TRBV7-2 to TRBJ2-7; a weak D match, TRBD2 (5 bases). Germline values: CDR1 SGHTA, CDR2 FQGNSA. V lost 6 bases and J lost 0, with 12 bases in between. The CDR3 sequence is 14 residues long. CDR3 amino acids: CASRQAAGSYEQYF. The CDR3 DNA reads as TGTGCCAGCAGGCAAGCTGCGGGCTCCTACGAGCAGTACTTC.